This T cell receptor (beta chain) was captured by sequencing in a study of OX40 agonist ivuxolimab in advanced cancers. Overall study findings and caveats: Undetermined was the antigen specificity of the expanded peripheral T cells. Both CD4+ and CD8+ T cell populations in blood had undergone clonal expansion by week 6 at 0.1 to 3.0 mg/kg.

In this sample, this clone turned up once. Its specificity is unknown. Assay used: immunoSEQ multiplex PCR; TCRdb lists only in-frame clones, some missing. Of around 73,000 clones listed, 90% are singletons. The CDR3 has 13 residues. CDR1 is SNHLY and CDR2 is FYNNEI in the germline V gene. V gave up 6 bases and J gave up 8 bases, with 13 bases separating them. With baseline, cycle 4 day 1, and cycle 7 day 1 as timepoints, blood was sampled. The origin of this receptor is an adult with an advanced solid tumor such as melanoma, head and neck, liver or kidney cancer. This chain uses TRBV2 with TRBJ1-4, with D possibly TRBD1 on 5 matching bases. Sequencing used CD4+ or CD8+ T cells sorted from blood, obtained in a trial of the OX40 agonist ivuxolimab. CDR3 DNA: TGTGCCAGCAGGGGGGACTTAGGGGAAAAACTGTTTTTT. Residues: CASRGDLGEKLFF.